Below are 25 T cell receptor beta chains sequenced from a single sample in a study of T cell responses to AZD1222 COVID-19 vaccine. Method: immunoSEQ multiplex PCR; TCRdb's copy keeps in-frame clones and lacks some. The table has about 140,000 clones, around 90% seen once; the top ten hold 3.1%. The sequencing used peripheral blood, collected 28 days after the second AZD1222 dose. The receptors shown here come from an adult who received the AZD1222 COVID-19 vaccine.

The chain combines TRBV30 with TRBJ1-5; TRBD1 aligns across 9 bases. Germline CDR1 and CDR2: GTSNPN and SVGIG (reference sequence). The CDR3 spans 17 residues. V shed 0 bases, J shed 2 bases, and the junction held 8 bases outside the gene matches. The CDR3 loop is CAWSVDRGSGGNQPQHF. In DNA, the CDR3 is TGTGCCTGGAGTGTCGACAGGGGGTCGGGCGGCAATCAGCCCCAGCATTTT.

Regarding this clone: At the DNA level, this CDR3 is encoded by other sequences in the same sample as well. V is TRBV28 and J is TRBJ2-7; no clear D gene. V lost 5 bases to trimming and J lost 4 bases, with 9 bases between them. Germline V gene sequence: CDR1 MDHEN, CDR2 SYDVKM. This CDR3 has 12 amino acids. The CDR3 DNA reads TGTGCCAGCAGTCTCCTCGGGTACGAGCAGTACTTC. Protein sequence: CASSLLGYEQYF.

The V gene is TRBV4-3, the J gene TRBJ1-2; D remains unclear. Per the germline V gene, CDR1 is LGHNA and CDR2 is YSLEER. This CDR3 spans 14 amino acids. The V and J ends lost 2 bases and 6 bases respectively, with 13 bases between them. This chain's CDR3 is CASSQNPASHGYTF. For the CDR3, the DNA is TGCGCCAGCAGCCAAAACCCAGCGAGCCATGGCTACACCTTC.

The V and J genes are TRBV4-1 and TRBJ2-3; no clear D gene. Germline assignment: CDR1 MGHRA and CDR2 YSYEKL. Trimming pared 5 bases from V and 10 bases from J, leaving 16 bases between. The CDR3 extends over 13 amino acids. CDR3 loop: CASSLRPAPAQYF. DNA of the CDR3: TGCGCCAGCAGCTTAAGACCCGCCCCGGCGCAGTATTTT.

The rearrangement joins TRBV6-1 to TRBJ1-4; D ambiguous. The V and J ends lost 1 base and 4 bases respectively, with 19 bases between them. Germline CDR1 reads MNHNS; CDR2 reads SASEGT. The CDR3 length is 18 residues. CDR3 DNA sequence: TGTGCCAGCAGTGAAGTAATTTTTAGAACAGATCGTAATGAAAAACTGTTTTTT. Its translation: CASSEVIFRTDRNEKLFF.

A single count supports this clone. DNA of the CDR3: TGTGCCAGCACTGACAGGGACTATGGCTACACCTTC. This gives the protein CASTDRDYGYTF. The J gene is TRBJ1-2, the V gene TRBV2, with 7 positions matching TRBD1. Germline V gives CDR1 SNHLY, CDR2 FYNNEI. V shed 7 bases, J shed 3 bases, and the junction held 2 bases outside the gene matches. This CDR3 has 12 residues.

J is TRBJ1-6 and V is TRBV7-6, with D unclear. Germline assignment: CDR1 SGHVS and CDR2 FNYEAQ. V was clipped by 0 bases and J by 10 bases, with 13 bases between them. This CDR3 is built from 15 residues. In DNA form, the CDR3 reads TGTGCCAGCAGCTTAGCGGCCAGCCAAGGGTCACCCCTCCACTTT. It specifies CASSLAASQGSPLHF. Full variable domain (rest looked up from reference TRBV7-6 and TRBJ1-6): GAGVSQSPRYKVTKRGQDVALRCDPISGHVSLYWYRQALGQGPEFLTYFNYEAQQDKSGLPNDRFSAERPEGSISTLTIQRTEQRDSAMYRCASSLAASQGSPLHFGNGTRLTVT.

This clone appeared once. V usage is TRBV5-6 and J usage is TRBJ2-1, with 7 bases identical to TRBD1. The CDR3 contains 15 residues. J was trimmed by 7 bases and V by 0 bases; bases with no gene match: 7. Germline CDR1 SGHDT, CDR2 YYEEEE. The CDR3 DNA is TGTGCCAGCAGCTTGGCCCGACAGGGTAAAAATGAGCAGTTCTTC. Translation gives CASSLARQGKNEQFF.

The table lists this clone with a few counts. V is TRBV18 and J is TRBJ2-5; 13 bases map to TRBD2. CDR1 and CDR2 from the germline V gene are KGHSH and LQKENI. Unmatched junction bases numbered 1, after V lost 2 bases and J lost 1 base. The length of the CDR3 is 16 residues. CDR3 residues: CASSPGTSGIQETQYF. The CDR3 coding sequence is TGTGCCAGCTCACCAGGGACTAGCGGGATCCAAGAGACCCAGTACTTC. The complete variable domain, with remaining parts taken from reference TRBV18 and TRBJ2-5, reads NAGVMQNPRHLVRRRGQEARLRCSPMKGHSHVYWYRQLPEEGLKFMVYLQKENIIDESGMPKERFSAEFPKEGPSILRIQQVVRGDSAAYFCASSPGTSGIQETQYFGPGTRLLVL.

This chain joins TRBV5-5 and TRBJ1-5; D ambiguous. V lost 0 bases to trimming and J lost 9 bases, with 10 bases between them. The V gene's germline CDR1 is SGHKS and CDR2 YYEKEE (reference sequence). This CDR3 has 13 amino acids. The CDR3 loop reads CASSLAPPPPQHF. CDR3 nucleotide sequence: TGTGCCAGCAGCTTGGCACCCCCACCGCCCCAGCATTTT.

The rearrangement links TRBV7-2 to TRBJ2-1, with 12 bases fitting TRBD2. This CDR3 has 17 amino acids. Germline V gene data show CDR1 as SGHTA and CDR2 as FQGNSA. With 0 bases clipped from V and 8 bases from J, the junction kept 8 bases outside the gene matches. As DNA, the CDR3 is TGTGCCAGCAGCTTAGCACAGTCTAGCGGGGGGGGCTATGAGCAGTTCTTC. Residues: CASSLAQSSGGGYEQFF.

This clone appeared once. Additional DNA sequences in this sample encode the identical CDR3. The chain combines TRBV18 with TRBJ1-5, with unresolved D. The germline CDR1 and CDR2 sequences are KGHSH and LQKENI. This CDR3 has 16 residues. V lost 0 bases to trimming and J lost 5 bases, with 14 bases between them. The CDR3 reads CASSPPGRAGDQPQHF. The CDR3 DNA is TGTGCCAGCTCACCACCAGGAAGGGCGGGCGATCAGCCCCAGCATTTT.

The gene calls are TRBV23-1 and TRBJ1-4; D may be TRBD1 (6 bases). TRBV23-1 is classed as an ORF, of uncertain function. The CDR3 runs to 17 residues. The V end was cut by 8 bases, the J end by 7 bases, with 26 bases between. CDR3: CASPLSRRGVVREKLFF. CDR3 coding DNA: TGCGCCAGCCCCTTATCGAGGAGGGGGGTAGTCCGTGAAAAACTGTTTTTT.

The sample holds a few counts of this clone. The chain carries TRBV6-6 and TRBJ1-1, with no clear D. CDR1 and CDR2 (germline): MNHNY, SVGAGI (reference sequence). The CDR3 runs 14 residues. V was shortened by 5 bases and J by 0 bases, with 10 bases between the two germline ends. CDR3 sequence (DNA): TGTGCCAGCAGTACAATTATTATGAACACTGAAGCTTTCTTT. This codes for CASSTIIMNTEAFF.

The chain is built from TRBV24-1 and TRBJ1-3; D unclear. CDR1 is KGHDR and CDR2 is SFDVKD in the germline V gene. V lost 9 bases and J 0 bases, leaving 8 bases between the germline ends. This CDR3 spans 13 amino acids. The CDR3 coding sequence is TGTGCCACCTGGGATCCCTCTGGAAACACCATATATTTT. This codes for CATWDPSGNTIYF.

This chain connects TRBV5-8 to TRBJ1-2; 7 nucleotides align to TRBD1. V trimming: 1 base; J trimming: 6 bases; junction bases outside the gene matches: 15. This CDR3 is built from 17 residues. Per germline, CDR1 SGHTS and CDR2 YDEGEE. The CDR3 is CASSLLRGNRGPHGYTF. CDR3 coding DNA: TGTGCCAGCAGCTTGTTGAGGGGGAACAGGGGCCCCCATGGCTACACCTTC.

The chain carries TRBV30 and TRBJ2-2; D is possibly TRBD1 or TRBD2 (5 bases each). Trimming pared 5 bases from V and 4 bases from J, leaving 5 bases between. The CDR3 extends over 11 amino acids. Germline V lookup: CDR1 GTSNPN, CDR2 SVGIG (reference sequence). The CDR3 region is CAWGGTGELFF. The CDR3 DNA reads TGTGCCTGGGGGGGCACCGGGGAGCTGTTTTTT.

V usage is TRBV28 and J usage is TRBJ2-1; TRBD1 or TRBD2 may be the D gene (5 bases each). CDR1 and CDR2 from the germline V gene are MDHEN and SYDVKM. This CDR3 has 12 amino acids. V was pared by 6 bases and J by 15 bases, with 18 bases between. DNA for the CDR3: TGTGCCAGCAGCCCTCCGGGGCGGAAGTCGTTCTTC. It is translated as CASSPPGRKSFF. The entire variable domain, with the rest obtained from reference TRBV28 and TRBJ2-1, is as follows: DVKVTQSSRYLVKRTGEKVFLECVQDMDHENMFWYRQDPGLGLRLIYFSYDVKMKEKGDIPEGYSVSREKKERFSLILESASTNQTSMYLCASSPPGRKSFFGPGTRLTVL.

The chain links TRBV28 to TRBJ2-7, with D perhaps assigned TRBD1 or TRBD2 (5 bases each). Deletions cut 7 bases from V and 4 bases from J, with 14 bases between. The CDR3 is 13 residues long. From germline, CDR1 is MDHEN and CDR2 SYDVKM. The CDR3 DNA reads TGTGCCAGCACCGAGGGGTCAAAATACGAGCAGTACTTC. Amino acids: CASTEGSKYEQYF. Together with reference TRBV28 and TRBJ2-7, the CDR3 gives the full variable domain: DVKVTQSSRYLVKRTGEKVFLECVQDMDHENMFWYRQDPGLGLRLIYFSYDVKMKEKGDIPEGYSVSREKKERFSLILESASTNQTSMYLCASTEGSKYEQYFGPGTRLTVT.

V is TRBV9 and J is TRBJ1-6; D not resolved. The CDR3 sequence is 15 residues long. The germline CDR1 and CDR2 sequences are SGDLS and YYNGEE. V lost 0 bases and J 7 bases, leaving 11 bases between the germline ends. The CDR3 region is CASSVEGNYNSPLHF. CDR3 DNA sequence: TGTGCCAGCAGCGTAGAGGGCAATTACAATTCACCCCTCCACTTT.

This chain connects TRBV11-2 to TRBJ1-2; D remains ambiguous. Trimming pared 2 bases from V and 7 bases from J, leaving 8 bases between. The CDR3 sequence is 12 residues long. Per the germline V gene, CDR1 is SGHAT and CDR2 is FQNNGV. The CDR3 loop reads CASSLSFSGYTF. Here the CDR3 DNA reads TGTGCCAGCAGCTTATCTTTTTCTGGCTACACCTTC.

The chain links TRBV28 to TRBJ1-2; D gene uncertain. Deletions cut 5 bases from V and 4 bases from J, with 14 bases between. Germline V gene lookup returns CDR1 MDHEN and CDR2 SYDVKM. The CDR3 totals 14 residues. The chain's CDR3 is CASSTQEAGYGYTF. The CDR3 nucleotides are TGTGCCAGCAGTACCCAGGAGGCCGGCTATGGCTACACCTTC.

V is TRBV15 and J is TRBJ2-4; no reliable D call. From germline, CDR1 is LNHNV and CDR2 YYDKDF (reference sequence). The CDR3 consists of 16 residues. V lost 1 base and J 0 bases, leaving 10 bases between the germline ends. CDR3 loop: CATSRGGALAKNIQYF. The CDR3 DNA follows: TGTGCCACCAGCAGAGGTGGCGCCCTAGCCAAAAACATTCAGTACTTC. Using reference TRBV15 and TRBJ2-4 for the parts outside the CDR3, the full variable domain is DAMVIQNPRYQVTQFGKPVTLSCSQTLNHNVMYWYQQKSSQAPKLLFHYYDKDFNNEADTPDNFQSRRPNTSFCFLDIRSPGLGDTAMYLCATSRGGALAKNIQYFGAGTRLSVL.

This clone was detected a few times. The rearrangement joins TRBV24-1 to TRBJ1-3; D gene ambiguous. The CDR3 is 14 residues long. Germline CDR1 is KGHDR and CDR2 is SFDVKD. Trimming cost V 9 bases and J 0 bases, with 11 bases left between them. The CDR3 spells CATQPSSSGNTIYF. CDR3 coding DNA: TGTGCCACCCAGCCCTCAAGCTCTGGAAACACCATATATTTT.

This chain uses TRBV19 with TRBJ1-3, with D possibly matching TRBD1 (6 bases). The CDR3 has 14 amino acids. V lost 8 bases and J 2 bases, leaving 13 bases between the germline ends. CDR1 and CDR2 from the germline V gene are LNHDA and SQIVND (reference sequence). Here the CDR3 DNA reads TGTGCCAGTCAGGGGAGACAGACTGGAAACACCATATATTTT. Translated, it gives CASQGRQTGNTIYF.